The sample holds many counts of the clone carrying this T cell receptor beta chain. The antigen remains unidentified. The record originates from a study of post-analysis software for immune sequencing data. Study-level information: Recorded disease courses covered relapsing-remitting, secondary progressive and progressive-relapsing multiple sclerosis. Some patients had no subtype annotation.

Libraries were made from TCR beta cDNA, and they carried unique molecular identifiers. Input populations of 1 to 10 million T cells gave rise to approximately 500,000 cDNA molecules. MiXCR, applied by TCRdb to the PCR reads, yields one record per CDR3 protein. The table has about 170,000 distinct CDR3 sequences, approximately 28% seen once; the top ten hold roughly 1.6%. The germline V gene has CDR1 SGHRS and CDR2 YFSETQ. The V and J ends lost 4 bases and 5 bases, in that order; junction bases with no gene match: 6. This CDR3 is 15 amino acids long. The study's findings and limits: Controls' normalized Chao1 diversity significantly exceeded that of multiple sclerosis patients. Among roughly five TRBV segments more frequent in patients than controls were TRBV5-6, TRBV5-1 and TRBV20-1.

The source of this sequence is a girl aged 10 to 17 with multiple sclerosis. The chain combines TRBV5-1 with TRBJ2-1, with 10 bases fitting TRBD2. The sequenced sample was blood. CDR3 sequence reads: CASSPLAGSNNEQFF. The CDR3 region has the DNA TGCGCCAGCAGCCCACTAGCGGGGAGCAACAATGAGCAGTTCTTC.